A selection of T cell receptor beta chains follows, all from one sample in a study of T cells after yellow fever vaccination. TCRdb re-analysed the 5' RACE reads in MiXCR, keeping a single row per CDR3 protein. The sample yields some 260,000 distinct CDR3 sequences, over 4.5% seen once. The specimen was CD4+ T cells sorted from PBMCs, collected on the day of the yellow fever booster vaccination. The source of these receptors is a man aged 18 to 35 who received the YFV17D yellow fever vaccine. Both conserved end residues are part of each CDR3. A D gene is named only where the DNA matches it firmly. Some rows mark clone size as missing; the rest say once, few, many or name a class of expanded clone.

TRBD1	TRBJ1-2	few	TRBV4-1	TGCGCCAGCAGCCTAGAACGGACAGGCCCCCCCGGCGGCTACACCTTC	CASSLERTGPPGGYTF
TRBD1	TRBJ2-5	many	TRBV19	TGTGCCAGTAGTGGACAGGGTCCGGAGACCCAGTACTTC	CASSGQGPETQYF
-	TRBJ2-2	-	TRBV5-1	TGCGCCAGCACGGGCTTTGGGACGGCGAACACCGGGGAGCTGTTTTTT	CASTGFGTANTGELFF
TRBD1	TRBJ2-5	many	TRBV29-1	TGCAGCGTTATGAGACAGGGGCCCCAAGAGACCCAGTACTTC	CSVMRQGPQETQYF
-	TRBJ1-5	-	TRBV20-1	TGCAGTGCTAGAGATGCGGGGGGATGGGATCAGCCCCAGCATTTT	CSARDAGGWDQPQHF
TRBD1	TRBJ2-1	-	TRBV5-1	TGCGCCAGCAGCCGTGGGGACAGGGGAGGCTACAATGAGCAGTTCTTC	CASSRGDRGGYNEQFF
TRBD1	TRBJ2-5	-	TRBV10-3	TGTGCCATCAGTGAACAGGGACAGGGGGGGACCCAGTACTTC	CAISEQGQGGTQYF
-	TRBJ2-3	many	TRBV4-3	TGCGCCAGCAGCCAAGAGATACAGCGCACAGATACGCAGTATTTT	CASSQEIQRTDTQYF
-	TRBJ2-7	many	TRBV5-1	TGCGCCAGCAGCTTGGTTCCGCAGCAGGGCGGCTACGAGCAGTACTTC	CASSLVPQQGGYEQYF
-	TRBJ2-3	few	TRBV5-4	TGTGCCAGCAGCGATCCGGGGGCCGGGGGAGATACGCAGTATTTT	CASSDPGAGGDTQYF
-	TRBJ2-5	many	TRBV7-2	TGTGCCAGCAGCTGGACGCAGCAAGAGACCCAGTACTTC	CASSWTQQETQYF
-	TRBJ2-5	few	TRBV5-1	TGCGCCAGCAGCCCAGACAGAAACCAAGAGACCCAGTACTTC	CASSPDRNQETQYF
-	TRBJ2-1	few	TRBV4-1	TGCGCCAGCAGCCAAGAAGGGCATAGCGTTAGCTCCTACAATGAGCAGTTCTTC	CASSQEGHSVSSYNEQFF
-	TRBJ1-3	many	TRBV4-3	TGCGCCAGCAGCCAAGATTCGGGAAACACCATATATTTT	CASSQDSGNTIYF
-	TRBJ2-1	many	TRBV5-5	TGTGCCAGCGTCGATCTTAGGGGGGCGGATGAGCAGTTCTTC	CASVDLRGADEQFF
-	TRBJ1-2	many	TRBV4-1	TGCGCCAGCAGCCACCTGCCAGGCTACTATGGCTACACCTTC	CASSHLPGYYGYTF